The T cell receptor (beta chain) described here comes from a study of shared clonotypes between healthy human individuals. Study-wide findings and caveats: Larger estimated richness was generally recorded for naive subsets relative to memory subsets. The four-donor shared clonotypes exceeded non-shared clonotypes in generation probability, with non-shared ones scoring lower.

In the sorted-subset replicate PCRs, 200 ng DNA, tens of thousands of T cell genomes, was used. Original processing methods: Junction-only sequences without quality scores were provided by ImmunoSEQ, so filtering was different. Repertoires were generated with immunoSEQ multiplex PCR, while TCRdb's copy carries only in-frame clones and drops some. The V and J calls and the clone size are those of that table, but D and trimming were determined from the DNA. The sample includes about 2.4 million clones, 93% of them seen just once. On this clone itself: Its target is unknown.

The material sequenced was naive CD4+ T cells from PBMCs. Subset denoted: CD45RA+ positively selected. This sequence originates from a young man in good health. Some clones in this sample may be carry-over from other donors' samples.

The CDR3 DNA reads TGTGCCAGCAGCTCCTTTGGGACAGGGGGGGAGAGGGCTTTCTTT. Its protein product is CASSSFGTGGERAFF. J is TRBJ1-1 and V is TRBV7-9; 11 positions match TRBD1. Losses at the gene ends were 4 bases for V and 11 bases for J; bases not matched to a gene: 12. Germline V gene sequence: CDR1 SEHNR, CDR2 FQNEAQ (reference sequence). CDR3 length: 15 amino acids. Full variable domain (missing parts from reference TRBV7-9 and TRBJ1-1): DTGVSQNPRHKITKRGQNVTFRCDPISEHNRLYWYRQTLGQGPEFLTYFQNEAQLEKSRLLSDRFSAERPKGSFSTLEIQRTEQGDSAMYLCASSSFGTGGERAFFGQGTRLTVV.